This T cell receptor (beta chain) was sequenced during a study of T cell changes during pregnancy in multiple sclerosis. The table came from immunoSEQ multiplex PCR; TCRdb's copy has only in-frame clones and leaves some out. Of approximately 90,000 clones listed, 80% to 95% are singletons. The V gene's germline CDR1 is MDHEN and CDR2 SYDVKM. The CDR3 is made up of 15 amino acids. Trimming left V 2 bases short and J 6 bases short, with 16 bases between. V and J are TRBV28 and TRBJ1-2; D call uncertain. The sequences come from peripheral blood, collected before pregnancy. The receptor was derived from a female donor with multiple sclerosis, enrolled in a pregnancy study. CDR3 residues: CASSLAALKGDGYTF. DNA for the CDR3: TGTGCCAGCAGTTTAGCTGCGCTGAAAGGAGATGGCTACACCTTC.